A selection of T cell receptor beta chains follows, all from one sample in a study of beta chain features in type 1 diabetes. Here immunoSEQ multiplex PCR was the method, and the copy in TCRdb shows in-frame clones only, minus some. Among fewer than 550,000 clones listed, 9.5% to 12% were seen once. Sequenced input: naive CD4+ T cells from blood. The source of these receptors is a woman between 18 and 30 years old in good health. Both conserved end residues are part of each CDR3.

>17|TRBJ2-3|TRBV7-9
CASSLGLAGVRTDTQYF
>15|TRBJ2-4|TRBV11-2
CASSWRDRGVNGAYF
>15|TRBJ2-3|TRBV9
CASSGERGITDTQYF
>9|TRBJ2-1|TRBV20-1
CSANKAQFF
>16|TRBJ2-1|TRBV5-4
CASSLEVGILPNEQFF
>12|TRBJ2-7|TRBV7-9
CASSPSGGEQYF
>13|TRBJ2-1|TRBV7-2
CASSLSSYNEQFF
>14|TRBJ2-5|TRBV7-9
CASSEYPGFQTQYF
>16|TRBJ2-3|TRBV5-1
CASSLGYSQGTDTQYF
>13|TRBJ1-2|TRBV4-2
CASSQAGAYGYTF
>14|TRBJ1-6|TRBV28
CASIMGQIPSPLHF
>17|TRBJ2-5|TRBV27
CAREPTSRRSPKETQYF
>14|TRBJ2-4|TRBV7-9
CASSLALGNNIQYF
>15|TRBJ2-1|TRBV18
CASSPGASSYNEQFF
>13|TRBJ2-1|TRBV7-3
CASSTGSYNEQFF
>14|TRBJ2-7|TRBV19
CASSAGQGSYEQYF
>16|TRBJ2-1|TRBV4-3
CASSQDGSKKANEQFF
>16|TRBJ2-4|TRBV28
CASSNQGSEAKNIQYF
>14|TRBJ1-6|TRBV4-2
CASSQAGGNSPLHF
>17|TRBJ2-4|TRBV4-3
CASSPWGRPGAKNIQYF
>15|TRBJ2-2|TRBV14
CASSQHTGGPGELFF
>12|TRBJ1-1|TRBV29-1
CSAWTGNTEAFF
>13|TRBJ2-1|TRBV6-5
CASSYSPDNEQFF
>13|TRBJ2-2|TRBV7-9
CASSLRSTGELFF
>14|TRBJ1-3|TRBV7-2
CASSLVTTGNTIYF
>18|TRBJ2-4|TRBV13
CASSLLGWGDGSKNIQYF
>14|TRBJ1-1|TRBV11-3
CASSLEGRNTEAFF